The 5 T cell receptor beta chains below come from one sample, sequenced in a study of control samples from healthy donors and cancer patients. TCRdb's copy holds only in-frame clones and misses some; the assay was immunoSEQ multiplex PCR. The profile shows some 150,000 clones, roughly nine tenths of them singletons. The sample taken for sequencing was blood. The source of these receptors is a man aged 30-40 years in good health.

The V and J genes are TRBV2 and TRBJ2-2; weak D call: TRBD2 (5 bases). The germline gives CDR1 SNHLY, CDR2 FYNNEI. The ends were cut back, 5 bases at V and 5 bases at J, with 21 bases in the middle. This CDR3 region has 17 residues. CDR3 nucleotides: TGTGCCAGCAGTATTACGTTGAGGGTCCAATCTACCGGGGAGCTGTTTTTT. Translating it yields CASSITLRVQSTGELFF.

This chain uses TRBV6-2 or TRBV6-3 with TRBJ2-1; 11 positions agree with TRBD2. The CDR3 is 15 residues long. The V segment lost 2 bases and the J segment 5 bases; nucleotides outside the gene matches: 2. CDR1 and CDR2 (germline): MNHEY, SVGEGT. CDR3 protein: CASSYATSGNNEQFF. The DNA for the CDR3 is TGTGCCAGCAGTTACGCGACTAGCGGGAACAATGAGCAGTTCTTC.

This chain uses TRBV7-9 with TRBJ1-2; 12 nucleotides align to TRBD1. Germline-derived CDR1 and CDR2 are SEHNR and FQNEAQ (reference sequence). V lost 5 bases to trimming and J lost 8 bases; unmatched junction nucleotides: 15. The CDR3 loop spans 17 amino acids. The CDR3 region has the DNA TGTGCCAGCAGCCTTTCCGTGGGGACAGGGGGCGCAAAGGGCTACACCTTC. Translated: CASSLSVGTGGAKGYTF.

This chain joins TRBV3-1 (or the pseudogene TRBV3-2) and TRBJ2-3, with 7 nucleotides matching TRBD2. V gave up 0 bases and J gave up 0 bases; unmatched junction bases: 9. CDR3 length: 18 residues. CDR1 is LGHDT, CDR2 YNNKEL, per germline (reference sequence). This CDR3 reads CASSQERASGISTDTQYF. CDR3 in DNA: TGTGCCAGCAGCCAAGAAAGGGCTAGCGGAATAAGCACAGATACGCAGTATTTT.

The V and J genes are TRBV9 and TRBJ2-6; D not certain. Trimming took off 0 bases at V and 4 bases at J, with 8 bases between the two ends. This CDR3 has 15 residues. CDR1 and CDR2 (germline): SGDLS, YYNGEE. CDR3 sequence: CASSVDLGGANVLTF. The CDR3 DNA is TGTGCCAGCAGCGTAGACCTGGGCGGGGCCAACGTCCTGACTTTC.